This TCR beta chain was captured by sequencing in a study of blood T cells in healthy people across ages. A J-beta primer mix and a sample-barcoded 5' primer were used in a second PCR of about 7 to 12 cycles. Each CDR3 protein is one row after TCRdb ran MiXCR on the 5' RACE reads. This sample has more than 650,000 distinct CDR3 sequences, with about 48% found just once. Between the trimmed V and J ends, which lost 10 bases and 0 bases, there was a span of 13 bases. CDR3 size: 15 residues. The germline CDR1 and CDR2 sequences are MDHEN and SYDVKM. J is TRBJ1-6 and V is TRBV28; no firm D call. Sequenced sample: blood. The source of this sequence is a man older than 75 in good health. The CDR3 DNA reads as TGTGCCACCAGAGATGGGAGCTCCTATAATTCACCCCTCCACTTT. It is translated as CATRDGSSYNSPLHF.